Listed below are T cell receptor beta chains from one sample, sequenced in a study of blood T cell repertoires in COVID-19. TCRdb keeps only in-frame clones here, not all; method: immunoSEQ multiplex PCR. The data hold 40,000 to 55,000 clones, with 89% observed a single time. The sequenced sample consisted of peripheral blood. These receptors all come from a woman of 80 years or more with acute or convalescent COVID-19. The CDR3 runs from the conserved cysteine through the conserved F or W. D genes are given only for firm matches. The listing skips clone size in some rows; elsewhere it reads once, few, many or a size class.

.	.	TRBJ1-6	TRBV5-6	TGTGCCAGCAGCCGTAAGCAGGGGCCGGTCTCCCTCCACTTT	CASSRKQGPVSLHF
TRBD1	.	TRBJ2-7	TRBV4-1	TGCGCCAGCAGCCGAGGGGACAGCTACGAGCAGTACTTC	CASSRGDSYEQYF
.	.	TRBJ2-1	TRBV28	.	CASSFGGGAPSWGFF
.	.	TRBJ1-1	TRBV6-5	TGTGCCAGCAGGGACAGTGGCGGGGGCACTGAAGCTTTCTTT	CASRDSGGGTEAFF
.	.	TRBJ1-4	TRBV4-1	TGCGCCAGCAGCCAAGAATATGGGGAGTCGGGACTGTTTTTT	CASSQEYGESGLFF
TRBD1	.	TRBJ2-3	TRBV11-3	TGTGCCAGCAGCTTAGGACAGGGGGCAGATACGCAGTATTTT	CASSLGQGADTQYF
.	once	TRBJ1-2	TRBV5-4	TGTGCCAGCAGCTCAACTACGCGACCCAGTGGCTACACCTTC	CASSSTTRPSGYTF
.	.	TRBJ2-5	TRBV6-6	TGTGCCAGCAGTCAGGGGGGGGAGACCCAGTACTTC	CASSQGGETQYF
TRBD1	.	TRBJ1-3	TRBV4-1	TGCGCCAGCAGCTCACCCCAGGGCAGGGGGGGAAACACCATATATTTT	CASSSPQGRGGNTIYF
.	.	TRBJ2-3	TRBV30	TGTGCCTGGGCCGCCGGGGGAACTATCACAGATACGCAGTATTTT	CAWAAGGTITDTQYF